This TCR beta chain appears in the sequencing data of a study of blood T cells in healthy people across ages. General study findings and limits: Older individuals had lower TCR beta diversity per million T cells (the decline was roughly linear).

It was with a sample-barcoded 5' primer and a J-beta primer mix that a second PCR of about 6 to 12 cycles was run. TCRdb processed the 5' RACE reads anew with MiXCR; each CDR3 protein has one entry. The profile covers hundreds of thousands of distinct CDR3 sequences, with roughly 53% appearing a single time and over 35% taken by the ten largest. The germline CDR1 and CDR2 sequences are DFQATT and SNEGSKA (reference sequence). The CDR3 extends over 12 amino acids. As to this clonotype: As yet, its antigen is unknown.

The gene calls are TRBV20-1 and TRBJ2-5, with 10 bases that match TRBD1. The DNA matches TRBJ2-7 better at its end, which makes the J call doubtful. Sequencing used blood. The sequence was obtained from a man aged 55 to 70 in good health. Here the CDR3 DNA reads TGCAGTGCCAGGGACAGGGGAGCCGAGCAGTACTTC. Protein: CSARDRGAEQYF.